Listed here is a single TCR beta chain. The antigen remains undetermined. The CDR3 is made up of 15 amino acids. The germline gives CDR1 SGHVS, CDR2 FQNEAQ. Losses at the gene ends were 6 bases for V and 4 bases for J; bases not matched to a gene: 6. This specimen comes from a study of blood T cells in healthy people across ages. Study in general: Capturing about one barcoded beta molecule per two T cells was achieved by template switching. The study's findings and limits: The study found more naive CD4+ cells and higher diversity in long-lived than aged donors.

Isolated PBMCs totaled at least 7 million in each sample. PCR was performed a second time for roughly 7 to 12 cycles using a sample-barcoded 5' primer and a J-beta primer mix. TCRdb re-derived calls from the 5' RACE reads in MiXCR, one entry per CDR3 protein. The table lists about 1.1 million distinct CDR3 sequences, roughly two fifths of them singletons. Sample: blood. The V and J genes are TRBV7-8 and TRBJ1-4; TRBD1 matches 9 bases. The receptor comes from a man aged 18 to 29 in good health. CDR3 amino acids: CASSISGQGNEKLFF. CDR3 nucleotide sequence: TGTGCCAGCAGTATTTCGGGACAGGGTAATGAAAAACTGTTTTTT.